The sequence of this T cell receptor beta chain was determined in a study of blood T cell repertoires in COVID-19. Whole-study context: COVID-19 samples from acute and convalescent phases originated in the United States, Italy and Spain. T cells, B-cell-depleted T cells, or PBMCs supplied cDNA or gDNA.

This CDR3 is 12 amino acids long. Trimming took off 5 bases at V and 0 bases at J, with 3 bases between the two ends. CDR1 is SGHTA, CDR2 FQGNSA, per germline. The assay was immunoSEQ multiplex PCR, and TCRdb's table has in-frame clones only and misses some. The sample consists of around 100,000 clones, 80% to 95% of them appearing once. This clone was seen once. The sequence came from a man aged 45-65 years with active COVID-19. Input material: peripheral blood. J is TRBJ2-3 and V is TRBV7-2; D not resolved. The DNA for the CDR3 is TGTGCCAGCAGCCAAAGCACAGATACGCAGTATTTT. Translation gives CASSQSTDTQYF.